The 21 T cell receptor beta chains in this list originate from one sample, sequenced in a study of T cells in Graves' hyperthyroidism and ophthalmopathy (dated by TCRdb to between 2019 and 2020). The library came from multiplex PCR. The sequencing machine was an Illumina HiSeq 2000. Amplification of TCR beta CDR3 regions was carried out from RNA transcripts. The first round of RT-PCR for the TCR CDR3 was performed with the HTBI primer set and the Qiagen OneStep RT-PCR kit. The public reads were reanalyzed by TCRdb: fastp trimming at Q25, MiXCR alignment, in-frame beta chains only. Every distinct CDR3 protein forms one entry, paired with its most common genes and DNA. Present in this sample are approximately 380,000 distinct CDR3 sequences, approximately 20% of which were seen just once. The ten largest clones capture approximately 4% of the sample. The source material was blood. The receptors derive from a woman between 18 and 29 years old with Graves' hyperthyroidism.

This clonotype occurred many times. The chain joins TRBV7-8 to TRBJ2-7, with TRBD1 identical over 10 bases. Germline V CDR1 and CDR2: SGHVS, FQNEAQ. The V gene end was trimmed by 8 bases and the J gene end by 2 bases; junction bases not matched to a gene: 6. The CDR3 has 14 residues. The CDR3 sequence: CASLTGGRAYEQYF. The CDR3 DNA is TGTGCCAGCCTGACAGGGGGCAGGGCCTACGAGCAGTACTTC. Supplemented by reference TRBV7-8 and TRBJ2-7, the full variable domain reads GAGVSQSPRYKVAKRGQDVALRCDPISGHVSLFWYQQALGQGPEFLTYFQNEAQLDKSGLPSDRFFAERPEGSVSTLKIQRTQQEDSAVYLCASLTGGRAYEQYFGPGTRLTVT.

The CDR3 sequence: CATSTWTNTEAFF. The CDR3 DNA is TGTGCCACCTCCACATGGACGAACACTGAAGCTTTCTTT. The V gene is TRBV6-2 or TRBV6-3, the J gene TRBJ1-1, with D hard to call. V shed 10 bases and J shed 1 base, with 13 bases lying between them. The germline gives CDR1 MNHEY, CDR2 SVGEGT. CDR3 length equals 13 residues.

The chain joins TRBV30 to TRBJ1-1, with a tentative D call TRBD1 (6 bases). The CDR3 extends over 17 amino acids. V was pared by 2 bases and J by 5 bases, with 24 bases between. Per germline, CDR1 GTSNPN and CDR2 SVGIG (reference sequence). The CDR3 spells CAWSNQNRVLIWTEAFF. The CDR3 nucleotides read TGTGCCTGGAGTAACCAAAACAGGGTACTAATATGGACTGAAGCTTTCTTT.

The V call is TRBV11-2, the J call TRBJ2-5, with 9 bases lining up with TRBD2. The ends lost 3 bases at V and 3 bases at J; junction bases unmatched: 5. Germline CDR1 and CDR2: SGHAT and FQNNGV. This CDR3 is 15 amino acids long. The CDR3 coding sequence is TGTGCCAGCAGCTTCCAGCGGGAGGCGGAAGAGACCCAGTACTTC. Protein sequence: CASSFQREAEETQYF.

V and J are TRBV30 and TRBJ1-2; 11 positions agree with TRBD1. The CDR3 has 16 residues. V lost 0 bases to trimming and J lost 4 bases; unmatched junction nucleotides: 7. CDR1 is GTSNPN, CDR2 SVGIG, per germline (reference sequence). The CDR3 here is CAWSVHRTGGGYGYTF. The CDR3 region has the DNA TGTGCCTGGAGTGTACATCGGACAGGGGGCGGCTATGGCTACACCTTC.

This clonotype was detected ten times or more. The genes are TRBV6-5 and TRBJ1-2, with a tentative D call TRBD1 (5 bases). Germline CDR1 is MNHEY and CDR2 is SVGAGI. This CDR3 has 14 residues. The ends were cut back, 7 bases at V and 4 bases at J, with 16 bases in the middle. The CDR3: CASTWGGGGYGYTF. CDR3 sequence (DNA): TGTGCCAGCACCTGGGGGGGAGGTGGCTATGGCTACACCTTC.

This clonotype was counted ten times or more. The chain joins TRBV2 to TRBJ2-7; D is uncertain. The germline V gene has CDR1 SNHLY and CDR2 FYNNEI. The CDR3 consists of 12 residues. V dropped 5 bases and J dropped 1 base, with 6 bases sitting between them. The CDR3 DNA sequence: TGTGCCAGCAGTACCCGTTCCTACGAGCAGTACTTC. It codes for CASSTRSYEQYF.

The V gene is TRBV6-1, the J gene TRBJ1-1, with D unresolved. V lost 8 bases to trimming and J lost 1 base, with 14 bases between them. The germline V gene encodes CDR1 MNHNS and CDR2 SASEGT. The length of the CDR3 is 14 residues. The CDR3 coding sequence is TGTGCCAGCTCTGCGAGGGAGGGGAACACTGAAGCTTTCTTT. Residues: CASSAREGNTEAFF.

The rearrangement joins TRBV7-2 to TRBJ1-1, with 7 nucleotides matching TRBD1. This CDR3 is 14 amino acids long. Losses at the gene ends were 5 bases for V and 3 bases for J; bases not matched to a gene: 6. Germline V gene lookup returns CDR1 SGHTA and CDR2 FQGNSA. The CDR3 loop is CASSIQDRDTEAFF. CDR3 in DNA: TGTGCCAGCAGCATACAAGACAGGGACACTGAAGCTTTCTTT.

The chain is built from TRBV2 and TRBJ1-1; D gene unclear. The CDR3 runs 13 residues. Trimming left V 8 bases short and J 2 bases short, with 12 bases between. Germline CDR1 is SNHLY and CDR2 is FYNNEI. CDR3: CASARLINTEAFF. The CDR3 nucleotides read TGTGCCAGCGCTCGCCTCATTAACACTGAAGCTTTCTTT.

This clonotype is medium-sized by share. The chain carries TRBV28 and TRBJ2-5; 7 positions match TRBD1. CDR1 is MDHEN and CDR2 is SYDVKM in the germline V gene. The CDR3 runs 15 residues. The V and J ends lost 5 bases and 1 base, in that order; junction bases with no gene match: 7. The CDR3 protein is CASSGLTGFQETQYF. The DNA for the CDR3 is TGTGCCAGCAGTGGACTGACAGGGTTCCAAGAGACCCAGTACTTC.

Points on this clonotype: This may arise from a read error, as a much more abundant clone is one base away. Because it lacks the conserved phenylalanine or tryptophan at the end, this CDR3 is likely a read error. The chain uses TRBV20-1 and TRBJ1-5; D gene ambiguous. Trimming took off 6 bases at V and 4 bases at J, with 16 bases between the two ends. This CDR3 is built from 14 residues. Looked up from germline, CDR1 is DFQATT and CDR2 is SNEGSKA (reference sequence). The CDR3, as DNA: TGCAGTGCCTCCGGACCTTCCCCGAATCAGCCCCAGCATTAT. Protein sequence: CSASGPSPNQPQHY.

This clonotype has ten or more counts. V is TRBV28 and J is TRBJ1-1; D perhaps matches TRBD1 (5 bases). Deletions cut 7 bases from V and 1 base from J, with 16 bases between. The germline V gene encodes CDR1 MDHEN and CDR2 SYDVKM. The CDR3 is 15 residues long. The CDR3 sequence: CASTIGGGKNTEAFF. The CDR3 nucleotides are TGTGCCAGCACCATAGGTGGGGGGAAGAACACTGAAGCTTTCTTT.

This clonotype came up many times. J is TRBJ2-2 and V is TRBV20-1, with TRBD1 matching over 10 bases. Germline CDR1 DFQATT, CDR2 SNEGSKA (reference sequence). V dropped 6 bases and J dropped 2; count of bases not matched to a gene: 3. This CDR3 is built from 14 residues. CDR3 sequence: CSARDRGNTGELFF. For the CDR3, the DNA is TGCAGTGCAAGGGACAGGGGAAACACCGGGGAGCTGTTTTTT.

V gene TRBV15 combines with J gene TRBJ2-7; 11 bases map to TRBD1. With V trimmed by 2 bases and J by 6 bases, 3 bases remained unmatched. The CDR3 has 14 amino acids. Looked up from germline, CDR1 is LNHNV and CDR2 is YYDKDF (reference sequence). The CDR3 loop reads CATSRPGQGAEQYF. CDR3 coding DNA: TGTGCCACCAGCAGACCCGGACAGGGGGCCGAGCAGTACTTC.

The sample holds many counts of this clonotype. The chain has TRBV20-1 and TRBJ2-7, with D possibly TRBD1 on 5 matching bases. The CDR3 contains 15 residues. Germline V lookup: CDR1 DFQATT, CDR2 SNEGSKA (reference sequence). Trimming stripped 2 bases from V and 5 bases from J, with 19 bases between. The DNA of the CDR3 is TGCAGTGCTAGATTCATGGGCAGGGTCAGCGACGAGCAGTACTTC. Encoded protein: CSARFMGRVSDEQYF.

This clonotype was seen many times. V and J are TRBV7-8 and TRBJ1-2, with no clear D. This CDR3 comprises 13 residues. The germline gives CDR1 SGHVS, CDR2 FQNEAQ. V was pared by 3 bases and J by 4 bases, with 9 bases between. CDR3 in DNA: TGTGCCAGCAGCTTGTCGAGACTCTATGGCTACACCTTC. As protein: CASSLSRLYGYTF.

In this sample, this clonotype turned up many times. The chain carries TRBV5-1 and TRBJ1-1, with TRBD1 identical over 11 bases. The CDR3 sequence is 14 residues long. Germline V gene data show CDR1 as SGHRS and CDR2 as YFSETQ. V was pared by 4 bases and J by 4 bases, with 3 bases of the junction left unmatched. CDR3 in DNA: TGCGCCAGCAGCGGAGGGACAGGGGGCACTGAAGCTTTCTTT. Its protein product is CASSGGTGGTEAFF.

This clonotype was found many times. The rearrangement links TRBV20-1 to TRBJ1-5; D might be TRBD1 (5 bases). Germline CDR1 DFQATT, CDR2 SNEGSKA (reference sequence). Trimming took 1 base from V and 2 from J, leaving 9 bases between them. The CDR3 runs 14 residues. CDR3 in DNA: TGCAGTGCTAGAGCGGAAGGGGGCAATCAGCCCCAGCATTTT. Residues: CSARAEGGNQPQHF.

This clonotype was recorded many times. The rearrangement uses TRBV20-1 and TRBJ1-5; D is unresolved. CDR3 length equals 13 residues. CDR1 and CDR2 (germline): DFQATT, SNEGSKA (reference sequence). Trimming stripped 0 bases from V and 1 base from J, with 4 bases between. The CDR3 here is CSARDMSNQPQHF. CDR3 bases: TGCAGTGCTAGAGATATGAGCAATCAGCCCCAGCATTTT.

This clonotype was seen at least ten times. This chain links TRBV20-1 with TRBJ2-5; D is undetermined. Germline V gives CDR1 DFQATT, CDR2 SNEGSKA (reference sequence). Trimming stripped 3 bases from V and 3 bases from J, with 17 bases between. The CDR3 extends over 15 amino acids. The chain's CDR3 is CSASEFGWGKETQYF. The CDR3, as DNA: TGCAGTGCTAGCGAGTTCGGTTGGGGTAAAGAGACCCAGTACTTC.